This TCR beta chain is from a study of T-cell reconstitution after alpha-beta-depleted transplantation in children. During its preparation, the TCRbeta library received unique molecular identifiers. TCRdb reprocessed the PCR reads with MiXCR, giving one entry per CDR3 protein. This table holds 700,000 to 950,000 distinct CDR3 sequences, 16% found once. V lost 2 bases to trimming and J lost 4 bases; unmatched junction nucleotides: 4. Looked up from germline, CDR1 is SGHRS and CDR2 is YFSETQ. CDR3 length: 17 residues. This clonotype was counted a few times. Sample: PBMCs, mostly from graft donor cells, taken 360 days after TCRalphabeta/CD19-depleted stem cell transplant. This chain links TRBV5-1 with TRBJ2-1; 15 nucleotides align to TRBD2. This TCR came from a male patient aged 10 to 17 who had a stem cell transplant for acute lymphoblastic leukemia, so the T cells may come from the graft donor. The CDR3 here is CASSFGLAGGLYNEQFF. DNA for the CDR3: TGCGCCAGCAGCTTTGGACTAGCGGGAGGGCTATACAATGAGCAGTTCTTC.